This TCR beta chain derives from a study of siplizumab effects on memory and regulatory T cells. Study observations and caveats: There was no confirmation of the suppressive function of proliferating Tregs from siplizumab cultures.

Assays captured roughly 110,000 TCR templates per sample. Measured with immunoSEQ multiplex PCR; TCRdb has only the in-frame clones, and not every one. This sample has about 100,000 clones, with more than 85% found just once. The sample holds one count of this clone. Its antigen is unknown. The CDR3 contains 18 residues. The V and J ends lost 1 base and 4 bases, in that order; junction bases with no gene match: 8. CDR1 LNHDA and CDR2 SQIVND come from the germline V gene (reference sequence). Sequences were obtained from CD4+ T cells sorted from blood. The origin of this receptor is a human donor in good health. Some clones in this sample may be carry-over from other donors' samples. The chain links TRBV19 to TRBJ1-5, with 12 positions matching TRBD1. The CDR3 sequence: CASSIAGTGGFGNQPQHF. In DNA, the CDR3 is TGTGCCAGTAGTATAGCGGGGACAGGGGGCTTTGGAAATCAGCCCCAGCATTTT.